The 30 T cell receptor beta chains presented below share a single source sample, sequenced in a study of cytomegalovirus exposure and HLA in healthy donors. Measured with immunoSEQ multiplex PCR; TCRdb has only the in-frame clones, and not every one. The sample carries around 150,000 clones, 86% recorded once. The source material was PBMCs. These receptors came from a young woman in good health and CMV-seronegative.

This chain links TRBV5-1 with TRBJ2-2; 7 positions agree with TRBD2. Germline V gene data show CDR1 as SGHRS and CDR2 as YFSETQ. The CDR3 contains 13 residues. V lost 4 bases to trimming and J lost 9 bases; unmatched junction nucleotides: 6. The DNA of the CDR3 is TGCGCCAGCAGCGGCCTGACTAGCTGGGAGCTGTTTTTT. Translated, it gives CASSGLTSWELFF.

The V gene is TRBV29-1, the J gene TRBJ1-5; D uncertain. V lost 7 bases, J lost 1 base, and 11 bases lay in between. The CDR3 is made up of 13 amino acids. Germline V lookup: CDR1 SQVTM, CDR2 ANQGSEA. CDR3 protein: CSASGQSNQPQHF. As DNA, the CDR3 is TGCAGCGCCTCCGGGCAGAGCAATCAGCCCCAGCATTTT. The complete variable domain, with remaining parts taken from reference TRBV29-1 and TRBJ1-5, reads SAVISQKPSRDICQRGTSLTIQCQVDSQVTMMFWYRQQPGQSLTLIATANQGSEATYESGFVIDKFPISRPNLTFSTLTVSNMSPEDSSIYLCSASGQSNQPQHFGDGTRLSIL.

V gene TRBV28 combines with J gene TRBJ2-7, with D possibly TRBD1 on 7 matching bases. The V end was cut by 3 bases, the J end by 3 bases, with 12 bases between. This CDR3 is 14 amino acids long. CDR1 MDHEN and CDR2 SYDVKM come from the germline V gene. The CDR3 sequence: CASSFRQGGYEQYF. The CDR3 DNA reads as TGTGCCAGCAGTTTTCGGCAGGGGGGCTACGAGCAGTACTTC. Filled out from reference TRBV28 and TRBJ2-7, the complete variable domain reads DVKVTQSSRYLVKRTGEKVFLECVQDMDHENMFWYRQDPGLGLRLIYFSYDVKMKEKGDIPEGYSVSREKKERFSLILESASTNQTSMYLCASSFRQGGYEQYFGPGTRLTVT.

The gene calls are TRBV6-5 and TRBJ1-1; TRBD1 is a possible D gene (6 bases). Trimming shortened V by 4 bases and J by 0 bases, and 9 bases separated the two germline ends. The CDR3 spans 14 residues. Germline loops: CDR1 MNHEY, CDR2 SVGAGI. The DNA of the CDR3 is TGTGCCAGCAGTTTGGACAGCGTGAACACTGAAGCTTTCTTT. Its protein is CASSLDSVNTEAFF.

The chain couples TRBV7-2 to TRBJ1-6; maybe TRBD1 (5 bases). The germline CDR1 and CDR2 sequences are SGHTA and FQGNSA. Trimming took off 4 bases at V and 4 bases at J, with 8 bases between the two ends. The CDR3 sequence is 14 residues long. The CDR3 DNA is TGTGCCAGCAGCTGGGACGGTTATAATTCACCCCTCCACTTT. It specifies CASSWDGYNSPLHF.

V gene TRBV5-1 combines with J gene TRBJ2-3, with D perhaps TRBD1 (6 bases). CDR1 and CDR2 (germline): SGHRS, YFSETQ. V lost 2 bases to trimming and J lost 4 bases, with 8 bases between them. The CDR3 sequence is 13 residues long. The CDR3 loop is CASSLAGADTQYF. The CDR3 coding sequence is TGCGCCAGCAGCTTAGCAGGGGCAGATACGCAGTATTTT.

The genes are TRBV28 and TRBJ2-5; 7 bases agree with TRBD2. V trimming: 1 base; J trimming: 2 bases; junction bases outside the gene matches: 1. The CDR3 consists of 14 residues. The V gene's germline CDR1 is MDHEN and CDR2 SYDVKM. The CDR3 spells CASSLFGGQETQYF. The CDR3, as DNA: TGTGCCAGCAGTTTATTCGGGGGGCAAGAGACCCAGTACTTC.

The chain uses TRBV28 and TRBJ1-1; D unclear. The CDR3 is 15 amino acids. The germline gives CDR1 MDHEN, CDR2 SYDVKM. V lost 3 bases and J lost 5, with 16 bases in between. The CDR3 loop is CASSFLMAEETEAFF. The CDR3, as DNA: TGTGCCAGCAGTTTTCTTATGGCAGAAGAAACTGAAGCTTTCTTT.

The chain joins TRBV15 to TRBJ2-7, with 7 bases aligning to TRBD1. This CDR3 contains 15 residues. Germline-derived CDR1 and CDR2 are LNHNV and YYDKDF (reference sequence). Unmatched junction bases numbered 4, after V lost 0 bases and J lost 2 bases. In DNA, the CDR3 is TGTGCCACCAGCAGAGACCGGGACAGCACCTACGAGCAGTACTTC. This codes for CATSRDRDSTYEQYF.

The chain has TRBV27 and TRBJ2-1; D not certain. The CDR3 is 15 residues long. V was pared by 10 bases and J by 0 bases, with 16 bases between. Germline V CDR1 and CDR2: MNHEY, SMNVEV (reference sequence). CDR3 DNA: TGTGCCACCTCTAAGGGATCAAGCTCCTACAATGAGCAGTTCTTC. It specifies CATSKGSSSYNEQFF.

This chain's CDR3 is CASSPALAGWRQETQYF. CDR3 coding DNA: TGCGCCAGCAGCCCGGCGCTAGCGGGGTGGCGGCAAGAGACCCAGTACTTC. V and J are TRBV5-1 and TRBJ2-5; 9 bases agree with TRBD2. J gave up 2 bases and V 4 bases, and 12 bases lay outside the gene matches. The CDR3 runs to 17 residues. Looked up from germline, CDR1 is SGHRS and CDR2 is YFSETQ.

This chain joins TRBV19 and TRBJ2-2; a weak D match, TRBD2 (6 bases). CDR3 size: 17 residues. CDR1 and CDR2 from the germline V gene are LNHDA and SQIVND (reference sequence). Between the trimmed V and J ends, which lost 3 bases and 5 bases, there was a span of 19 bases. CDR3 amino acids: CASSIGRSTISTGELFF. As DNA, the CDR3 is TGTGCCAGTAGTATTGGGAGGAGCACGATCTCGACCGGGGAGCTGTTTTTT. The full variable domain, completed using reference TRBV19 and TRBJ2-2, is DGGITQSPKYLFRKEGQNVTLSCEQNLNHDAMYWYRQDPGQGLRLIYYSQIVNDFQKGDIAEGYSVSREKKESFPLTVTSAQKNPTAFYLCASSIGRSTISTGELFFGEGSRLTVL.

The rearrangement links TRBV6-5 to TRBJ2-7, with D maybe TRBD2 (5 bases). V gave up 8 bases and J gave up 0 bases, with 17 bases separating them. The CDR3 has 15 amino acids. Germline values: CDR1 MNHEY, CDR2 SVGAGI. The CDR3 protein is CASGGVGWSSYEQYF. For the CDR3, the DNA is TGTGCCAGCGGAGGTGTAGGGTGGAGCTCCTACGAGCAGTACTTC.

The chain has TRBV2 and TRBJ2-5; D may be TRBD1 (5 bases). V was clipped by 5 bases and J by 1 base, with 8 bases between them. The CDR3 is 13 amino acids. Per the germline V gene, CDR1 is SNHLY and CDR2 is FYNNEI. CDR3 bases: TGTGCCAGCAGTAGGGGCCTCCAAGAGACCCAGTACTTC. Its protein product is CASSRGLQETQYF.

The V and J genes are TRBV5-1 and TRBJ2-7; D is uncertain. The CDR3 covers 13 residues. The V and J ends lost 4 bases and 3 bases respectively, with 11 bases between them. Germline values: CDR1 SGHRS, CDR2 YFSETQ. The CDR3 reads CASSLEPVYEQYF. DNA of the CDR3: TGCGCCAGCAGCCTGGAACCCGTCTACGAGCAGTACTTC.

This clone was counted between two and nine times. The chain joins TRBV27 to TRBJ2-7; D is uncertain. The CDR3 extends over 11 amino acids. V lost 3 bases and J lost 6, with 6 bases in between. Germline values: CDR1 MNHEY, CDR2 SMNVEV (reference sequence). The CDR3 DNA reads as TGTGCCAGCAGTTTCGGTGCCGAGCAGTACTTC. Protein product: CASSFGAEQYF.

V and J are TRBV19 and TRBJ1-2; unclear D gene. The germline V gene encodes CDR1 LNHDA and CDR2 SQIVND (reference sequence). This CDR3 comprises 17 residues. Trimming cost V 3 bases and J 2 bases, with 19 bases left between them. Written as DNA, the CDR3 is TGTGCCAGTAGTATTGAACTCGAAGATACCACCAACTATGGCTACACCTTC. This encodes CASSIELEDTTNYGYTF.

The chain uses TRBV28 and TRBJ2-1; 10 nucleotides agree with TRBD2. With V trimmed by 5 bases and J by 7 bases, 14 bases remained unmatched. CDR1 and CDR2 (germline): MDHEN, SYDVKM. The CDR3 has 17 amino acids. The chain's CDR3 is CASSPPGSGTSVNEQFF. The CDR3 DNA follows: TGTGCCAGCAGTCCTCCGGGTTCCGGGACTAGCGTGAATGAGCAGTTCTTC. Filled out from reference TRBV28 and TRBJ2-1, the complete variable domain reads DVKVTQSSRYLVKRTGEKVFLECVQDMDHENMFWYRQDPGLGLRLIYFSYDVKMKEKGDIPEGYSVSREKKERFSLILESASTNQTSMYLCASSPPGSGTSVNEQFFGPGTRLTVL.

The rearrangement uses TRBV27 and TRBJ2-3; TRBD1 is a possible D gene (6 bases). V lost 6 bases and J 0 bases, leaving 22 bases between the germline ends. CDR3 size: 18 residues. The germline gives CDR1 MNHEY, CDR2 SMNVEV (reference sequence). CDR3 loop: CASRTYKTGTASTDTQYF. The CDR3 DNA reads TGTGCCAGCAGAACTTACAAGACAGGCACTGCCAGCACAGATACGCAGTATTTT.

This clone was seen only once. DNA of the CDR3: TGTGCCAGTAGTCCCTTCGATCAGCCCCAGCATTTT. It codes for CASSPFDQPQHF. This rearrangement joins TRBV19 to TRBJ1-5; no clear D gene. With 5 bases removed from V and 5 bases from J, the gap between germline ends came to 7 bases. The germline V gene has CDR1 LNHDA and CDR2 SQIVND (reference sequence). The CDR3 runs to 12 residues.

The CDR3 coding sequence is TGTGCCAGCAGGAGGGCAGCTAATTCACCCCTCCACTTT. Protein sequence: CASRRAANSPLHF. The rearrangement uses TRBV6-5 and TRBJ1-6; the D is unclear. The V end was cut by 6 bases, the J end by 6 bases, with 9 bases between. This CDR3 has 13 residues. Germline values: CDR1 MNHEY, CDR2 SVGAGI.

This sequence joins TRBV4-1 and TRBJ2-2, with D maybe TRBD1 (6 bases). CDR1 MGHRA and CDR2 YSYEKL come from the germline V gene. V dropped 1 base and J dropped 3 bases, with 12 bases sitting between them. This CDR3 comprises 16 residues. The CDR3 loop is CASSQAPGVYTGELFF. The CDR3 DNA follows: TGCGCCAGCAGCCAAGCGCCAGGGGTCTACACCGGGGAGCTGTTTTTT.

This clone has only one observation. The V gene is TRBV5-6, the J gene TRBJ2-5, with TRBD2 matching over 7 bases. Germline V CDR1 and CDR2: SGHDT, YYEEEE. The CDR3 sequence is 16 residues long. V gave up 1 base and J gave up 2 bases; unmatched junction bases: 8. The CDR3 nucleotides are TGTGCCAGCAGCTTGTTGGCTAGCGGCAGGCAAGAGACCCAGTACTTC. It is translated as CASSLLASGRQETQYF.

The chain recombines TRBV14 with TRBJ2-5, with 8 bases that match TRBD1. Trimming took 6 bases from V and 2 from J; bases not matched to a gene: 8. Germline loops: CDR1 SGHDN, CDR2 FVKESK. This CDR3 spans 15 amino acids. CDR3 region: CASSRRTGWQETQYF. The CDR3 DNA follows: TGTGCCAGCAGTCGACGGACAGGGTGGCAAGAGACCCAGTACTTC.

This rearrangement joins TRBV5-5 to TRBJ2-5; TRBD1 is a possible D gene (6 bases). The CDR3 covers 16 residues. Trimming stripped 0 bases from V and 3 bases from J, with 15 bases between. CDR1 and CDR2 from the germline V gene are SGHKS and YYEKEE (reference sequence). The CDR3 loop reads CASSLGNRVIEETQYF. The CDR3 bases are TGTGCCAGCAGCTTGGGGAACAGGGTCATTGAAGAGACCCAGTACTTC. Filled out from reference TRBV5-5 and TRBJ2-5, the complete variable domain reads DAGVTQSPTHLIKTRGQQVTLRCSPISGHKSVSWYQQVLGQGPQFIFQYYEKEERGRGNFPDRFSARQFPNYSSELNVNALLLGDSALYLCASSLGNRVIEETQYFGPGTRLLVL.

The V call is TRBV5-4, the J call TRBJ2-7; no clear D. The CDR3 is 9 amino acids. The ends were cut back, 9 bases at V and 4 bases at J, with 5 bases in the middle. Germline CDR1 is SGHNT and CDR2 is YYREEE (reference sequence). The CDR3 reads CATQYEQYF. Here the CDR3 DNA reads TGTGCCACGCAATACGAGCAGTACTTC.

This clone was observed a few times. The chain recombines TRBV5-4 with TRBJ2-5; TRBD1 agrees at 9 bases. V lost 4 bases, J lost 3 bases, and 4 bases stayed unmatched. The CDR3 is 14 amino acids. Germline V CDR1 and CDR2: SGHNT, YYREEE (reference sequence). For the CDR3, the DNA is TGTGCCAGCAGCCCACGGACAGGGGAAGAGACCCAGTACTTC. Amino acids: CASSPRTGEETQYF.

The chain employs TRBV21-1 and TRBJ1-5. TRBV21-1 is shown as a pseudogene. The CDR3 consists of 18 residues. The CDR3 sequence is CASSKRVLIGGNNQPQHF. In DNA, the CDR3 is TGTGCCAGCAGCAAAAGGGTCCTGATCGGAGGGAACAATCAGCCCCAGCATTTT.

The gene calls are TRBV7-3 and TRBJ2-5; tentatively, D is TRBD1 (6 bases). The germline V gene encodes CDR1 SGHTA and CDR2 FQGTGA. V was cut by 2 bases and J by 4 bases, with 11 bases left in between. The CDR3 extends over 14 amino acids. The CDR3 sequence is CASSLSGDRETQYF. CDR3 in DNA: TGTGCCAGCAGCTTATCAGGGGATCGAGAGACCCAGTACTTC.

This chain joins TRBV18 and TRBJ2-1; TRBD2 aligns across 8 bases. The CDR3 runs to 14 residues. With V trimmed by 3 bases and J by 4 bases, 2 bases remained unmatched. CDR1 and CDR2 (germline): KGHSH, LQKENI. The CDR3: CASSPTSVYNEQFF. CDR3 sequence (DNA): TGTGCCAGCTCACCGACTAGCGTTTACAATGAGCAGTTCTTC.